The 13 T cell receptor beta chains reported below all come from one sample, sequenced in a study of T-cell reconstitution after alpha-beta-depleted transplantation in children. The TCRbeta library incorporated unique molecular identifiers. TCRdb re-analysed the PCR reads in MiXCR, keeping a single row per CDR3 protein. The sample carries more than 200,000 distinct CDR3 sequences, about 24% recorded once. The sample in question was PBMCs, mostly from graft donor cells, obtained 360 days after TCRalphabeta/CD19-depleted stem cell transplant. The receptors come from a female patient between 2 and 15 years old who had a stem cell transplant for congenital amegakaryocytic thrombocytopenia, so the T cells may come from the graft donor.

This clonotype was seen a handful of times. The V gene is TRBV2, the J gene TRBJ2-1; 10 bases are shared with TRBD2. CDR1 and CDR2 from the germline V gene are SNHLY and FYNNEI. CDR3 length: 16 amino acids. Trimming removed 1 base from V and 3 bases from J; junction bases left unmatched: 3. CDR3 sequence: CASSEERTSGYNEQFF. The DNA of the CDR3 is TGTGCCAGCAGTGAAGAGAGGACTAGCGGCTACAATGAGCAGTTCTTC.

The V call is TRBV2, the J call TRBJ2-3; D uncertain. The CDR3 extends over 12 amino acids. The germline CDR1 and CDR2 sequences are SNHLY and FYNNEI. V lost 5 bases to trimming and J lost 5 bases, with 8 bases between them. CDR3 in DNA: TGTGCCAGCAGTCGGGTTAGAGATACGCAGTATTTT. It is translated as CASSRVRDTQYF.

CDR3 in amino acids: CASSSVTGSSYNEQFF. CDR3 bases: TGTGCCAGCAGTTCCGTGACTGGCAGCTCCTACAATGAGCAGTTCTTC. The rearrangement links TRBV28 to TRBJ2-1, with D unresolved. Trimming left V 4 bases short and J 0 bases short, with 13 bases between. From germline, CDR1 is MDHEN and CDR2 SYDVKM. This CDR3 is 16 amino acids long.

The genes are TRBV4-1 and TRBJ1-1; 7 bases are a match to TRBD1. Per germline, CDR1 MGHRA and CDR2 YSYEKL. CDR3 size: 16 residues. The trim removed 4 bases at V and 0 bases at J, leaving 8 bases unmatched. The CDR3 nucleotides read TGCGCCAGCAGCCTAAGACAGGGAAAGATGAACACTGAAGCTTTCTTT. It is translated as CASSLRQGKMNTEAFF.

This clonotype showed up just a few times. This chain links TRBV29-1 with TRBJ2-6; unclear D gene. Trimming took 3 bases from V and 0 from J, leaving 15 bases between them. This CDR3 is built from 17 residues. CDR1 is SQVTM and CDR2 is ANQGSEA in the germline V gene. The CDR3 DNA sequence: TGCAGCGTTGATCTCGCAGGTGAACACTCTGGGGCCAACGTCCTGACTTTC. Its translation: CSVDLAGEHSGANVLTF.

This clonotype was observed many times. The rearrangement uses TRBV2 and TRBJ2-1, with D tentatively TRBD1 (6 bases). Per germline, CDR1 SNHLY and CDR2 FYNNEI. The germline V and J ends were trimmed by 5 bases and 2 bases, with 13 bases remaining between them. The CDR3 is 15 amino acids. The CDR3 DNA is TGTGCCAGCAGTTTCAGGGGAATTGCCTACAATGAGCAGTTCTTC. It translates to CASSFRGIAYNEQFF.

The chain combines TRBV20-1 with TRBJ1-2; D is unresolved. The V and J ends lost 0 bases and 8 bases respectively, with 10 bases between them. In germline, CDR1 is DFQATT, CDR2 SNEGSKA (reference sequence). The length of the CDR3 is 12 residues. The CDR3 DNA reads TGCAGTGCTAGAGAAGGGCTCGGAGGCTACACCTTC. This gives the protein CSAREGLGGYTF.

CDR3 nucleotides: TGTGCCAGCAGTTACCCAGTTAATGAAAAACTGTTTTTT. The encoded protein is CASSYPVNEKLFF. This rearrangement joins TRBV6-6 to TRBJ1-4; no clear D gene. There are 13 residues in the CDR3. Germline V gene lookup returns CDR1 MNHNY and CDR2 SVGAGI (reference sequence). V dropped 2 bases and J dropped 4 bases, with 5 bases sitting between them.

V gene TRBV3-1 combines with J gene TRBJ2-1; 15 bases fit TRBD2. CDR1 LGHDT and CDR2 YNNKEL come from the germline V gene (reference sequence). V was clipped by 3 bases and J by 0 bases; unmatched bases: 9. CDR3 length: 20 residues. The CDR3 DNA is TGTGCCAGCAGCCAGGACAGGGCGGGACTAGCGGGGGGCTCCTACAATGAGCAGTTCTTC. Its translation: CASSQDRAGLAGGSYNEQFF.

This chain links TRBV18 with TRBJ2-1, with 10 bases lining up with TRBD2. The CDR3 loop spans 15 amino acids. After removal of 3 bases from V and 8 bases from J, the junction contained 7 bases not matched to a gene. The germline CDR1 and CDR2 sequences are KGHSH and LQKENI. Here the CDR3 reads CASSPGSGGTDEQFF. The CDR3 nucleotides read TGTGCCAGCTCACCGGGTAGCGGGGGGACGGATGAGCAGTTCTTC.

This clonotype was counted a single time. V gene TRBV20-1 combines with J gene TRBJ2-1; 7 bases fit TRBD2. There are 14 residues in the CDR3. Germline V lookup: CDR1 DFQATT, CDR2 SNEGSKA (reference sequence). V lost 7 bases and J lost 1; bases outside the gene matches: 7. CDR3 nucleotides: TGCAGTGTTCTGGGGAGGGGTTCCTACAATGAGCAGTTCTTC. Translating it yields CSVLGRGSYNEQFF.

There are many counts of this clonotype. The chain employs TRBV4-1 and TRBJ2-3; D remains unclear. This CDR3 contains 14 residues. CDR1 is MGHRA, CDR2 YSYEKL, per germline. V was shortened by 1 base and J by 0 bases, with 5 bases between the two germline ends. The CDR3 DNA reads as TGCGCCAGCAGCCAAGTGACTAGCACAGATACGCAGTATTTT. Translation gives CASSQVTSTDTQYF.

This chain joins TRBV27 and TRBJ2-3, with 7 bases fitting TRBD1. Trimming cost V 6 bases and J 4 bases; bases outside gene matches: 7. The CDR3 totals 14 residues. Looked up from germline, CDR1 is MNHEY and CDR2 is SMNVEV (reference sequence). CDR3 in amino acids: CASSGDRAADTQYF. For the CDR3, the DNA is TGTGCCAGCAGCGGCGACAGGGCCGCAGATACGCAGTATTTT.